Here is one T cell receptor (beta chain) with its context. This entry is derived from a study of T cells in Graves' hyperthyroidism and ophthalmopathy. V lost 6 bases, J lost 7 bases, and 22 bases lay in between. CDR1 is MDHEN and CDR2 is SYDVKM in the germline V gene. CDR3 size: 15 residues. Patients aged 18 to 65 had newly diagnosed hyperthyroidism of under 2 months' duration. RNA transcripts provided the source from which TCR beta CDR3 regions were amplified. Initially, a first-round RT-PCR of the TCR CDR3 employed the HTBI primer set. TCRdb used MiXCR to reprocess the multiplex PCR reads, holding one entry per CDR3 protein. The repertoire has about 130,000 distinct CDR3 sequences, roughly a fifth of them found once; the top ten carry roughly 73%.

The sequence was obtained from a woman between 45 and 60 years old with Graves' hyperthyroidism that later progressed to Graves' ophthalmopathy. This chain connects TRBV28 to TRBJ2-7, with D possibly called TRBD1 or TRBD2 (6 bases each). Sequencing input: blood. This CDR3 reads CASRPSRGQRGEQYF. DNA for the CDR3: TGTGCCAGCAGACCTAGTCGGGGGCAACGCGGAGAGCAGTACTTC.